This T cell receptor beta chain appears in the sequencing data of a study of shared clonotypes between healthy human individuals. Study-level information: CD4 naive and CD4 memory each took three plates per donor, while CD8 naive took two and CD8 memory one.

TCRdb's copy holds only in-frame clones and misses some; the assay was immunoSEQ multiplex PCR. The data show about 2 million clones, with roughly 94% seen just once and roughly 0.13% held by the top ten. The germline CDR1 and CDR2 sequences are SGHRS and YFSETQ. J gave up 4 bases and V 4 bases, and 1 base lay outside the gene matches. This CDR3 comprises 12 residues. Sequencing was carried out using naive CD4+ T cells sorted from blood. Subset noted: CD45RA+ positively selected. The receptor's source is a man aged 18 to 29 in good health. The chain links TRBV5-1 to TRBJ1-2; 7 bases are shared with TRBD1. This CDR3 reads CASSGTVYGYTF. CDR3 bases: TGCGCCAGCAGCGGGACAGTCTATGGCTACACCTTC.